Following are 17 T cell receptor beta chains from one sample sequenced in a study of long-term antiretroviral therapy in people with HIV (dated by TCRdb to the early 2020s). The immunoSEQ hsTCRB v3.0 assay was used at survey level resolution for TRB variable region sequencing. The table comes from immuneACCESS by way of TCRdb, which keeps in-frame sequences with V and J called. Part of the clones is missing from these tables; in studies checked, under half for an unresolved V gene and the rest for unknown reasons. The sample table shows tens of thousands of clones, and 82% are seen once. The ten largest clones add up to less than 6% of the sample. This sample comprised unsorted PBMCs, obtained 0.3 years after starting antiretroviral therapy. The receptors here all came from a man aged 50 or older with HIV.

Only a few counts were recorded for this clone. This chain joins TRBV5-1 and TRBJ2-6, with 7 bases aligning to TRBD1. With V trimmed by 0 bases and J by 4 bases, 4 bases remained unmatched. This CDR3 spans 16 amino acids. Germline CDR1 reads SGHRS; CDR2 reads YFSETQ. CDR3 protein: CASSLVGGQGANVLTF. The CDR3 region has the DNA TGCGCCAGCAGCTTGGTAGGGGGCCAAGGGGCCAACGTCCTGACTTTC.

This clone has only one observation. V usage is TRBV6-1 and J usage is TRBJ2-2; TRBD2 aligns across 11 bases. Per the germline V gene, CDR1 is MNHNS and CDR2 is SASEGT. This CDR3 has 17 residues. The ends lost 4 bases at V and 5 bases at J; junction bases unmatched: 9. The CDR3 sequence is CASSVLLAGGGTGELFF. The CDR3 DNA follows: TGTGCCAGCAGTGTCCTGCTAGCGGGGGGTGGGACCGGGGAGCTGTTTTTT.

The rearrangement links TRBV27 to TRBJ2-2; the D is unclear. CDR3 length: 13 residues. Germline-derived CDR1 and CDR2 are MNHEY and SMNVEV (reference sequence). Trimming pared 3 bases from V and 3 bases from J, leaving 5 bases between. This CDR3 reads CASSFWDTGELFF. The CDR3 nucleotides read TGTGCCAGCAGTTTTTGGGACACCGGGGAGCTGTTTTTT.

Only a few counts were recorded for this clone. The chain recombines TRBV23-1 with TRBJ1-5; 8 bases match TRBD1. TRBV23-1 is an open reading frame, and its role is uncertain. The CDR3 length is 15 residues. The J segment lost 5 bases and the V segment lost 5 bases, leaving 8 bases of the junction unmatched. CDR3 nucleotides: TGCGCCAGCAGTACCCGACAGGGGAGAGATCAGCCCCAGCATTTT. Translating it yields CASSTRQGRDQPQHF.

The chain combines TRBV10-2 with TRBJ2-3; TRBD1 aligns across 7 bases. The ends lost 4 bases at V and 5 bases at J; junction bases unmatched: 9. CDR1 and CDR2 (germline): WSHSY, SAAADI. The CDR3 runs 15 residues. The CDR3 is CASSVSDRSRDTQYF. CDR3 in DNA: TGCGCCAGCAGTGTTTCGGACAGGTCCAGAGATACGCAGTATTTT.

The chain links TRBV5-4 to TRBJ2-5; D possibly corresponds to TRBD2 (5 bases). The CDR3 loop spans 14 amino acids. Between the trimmed V and J ends, which lost 3 bases and 4 bases, there was a span of 13 bases. Germline lookup yields CDR1 SGHNT and CDR2 YYREEE (reference sequence). As DNA, the CDR3 is TGTGCCAGCAGCTCCTCGGACTCACGAGAGACCCAGTACTTC. Translation: CASSSSDSRETQYF.

V gene TRBV5-4 combines with J gene TRBJ2-7; tentative D call: TRBD1 (5 bases). CDR3 length equals 12 residues. V lost 0 bases and J 6 bases, leaving 7 bases between the germline ends. Germline CDR1 reads SGHNT; CDR2 reads YYREEE (reference sequence). DNA of the CDR3: TGTGCCAGCAGCTTGGTTGGGGCCGAGCAGTACTTC. This translates into CASSLVGAEQYF.

The V and J genes are TRBV7-8 and TRBJ2-5; 7 bases line up with TRBD2. With 0 bases clipped from V and 0 bases from J, the junction kept 1 base outside the gene matches. Germline V gene lookup returns CDR1 SGHVS and CDR2 FQNEAQ. This CDR3 spans 15 amino acids. This CDR3 is CASSLAGGYQETQYF. The DNA of the CDR3 is TGTGCCAGCAGCTTAGCGGGGGGGTACCAAGAGACCCAGTACTTC.

This clone was counted a few times. The J gene is TRBJ2-7, the V gene TRBV7-9; tentatively, D is TRBD2 (6 bases). Germline V CDR1 and CDR2: SEHNR, FQNEAQ (reference sequence). The CDR3 is made up of 13 amino acids. The V end was cut by 0 bases, the J end by 6 bases, with 9 bases between. The CDR3 nucleotides are TGTGCCAGCAGCTTAGCCGTGGAGGGCGAGCAGTACTTC. Translating gives CASSLAVEGEQYF. Based on the CDR3 plus reference TRBV7-9 and TRBJ2-7, the full variable domain is DTGVSQNPRHKITKRGQNVTFRCDPISEHNRLYWYRQTLGQGPEFLTYFQNEAQLEKSRLLSDRFSAERPKGSFSTLEIQRTEQGDSAMYLCASSLAVEGEQYFGPGTRLTVT.

CDR3 in amino acids: CASSVGGRTNEKLFF. The CDR3 DNA reads as TGTGCCAGCAGCGTAGGGGGGAGAACTAATGAAAAACTGTTTTTT. J is TRBJ1-4 and V is TRBV9, with D perhaps matching TRBD1 (5 bases). Between the trimmed V and J ends, which lost 0 bases and 1 base, there was a span of 7 bases. This CDR3 spans 15 amino acids. Germline lookup yields CDR1 SGDLS and CDR2 YYNGEE.

V is TRBV28 and J is TRBJ1-3; D is uncertain. V dropped 8 bases and J dropped 1 base, with 15 bases sitting between them. Germline assignment: CDR1 MDHEN and CDR2 SYDVKM. This CDR3 region has 15 residues. In DNA form, the CDR3 reads TGTGCCAGCGGCCCCGCGTCAGGTTCTGGAAACACCATATATTTT. Amino acids: CASGPASGSGNTIYF.

This clone has more than one count but fewer than ten. This chain connects TRBV27 to TRBJ1-6; D might be TRBD1 (5 bases). Deletions cut 2 bases from V and 8 bases from J, with 10 bases between. CDR3 length: 14 residues. Germline V lookup: CDR1 MNHEY, CDR2 SMNVEV (reference sequence). The DNA for the CDR3 is TGTGCCAGCAGTTTACAGGGAGGGGATTCACCCCTCCACTTT. Protein product: CASSLQGGDSPLHF.

V gene TRBV7-2 combines with J gene TRBJ2-7, with D possibly matching TRBD1 (6 bases). Trimming cost V 5 bases and J 0 bases, with 11 bases left between them. CDR1 SGHTA and CDR2 FQGNSA come from the germline V gene. The CDR3 spans 14 residues. The CDR3 DNA follows: TGTGCCAGCAGCCACAGGGACCTCTCCTACGAGCAGTACTTC. Translation gives CASSHRDLSYEQYF.

A single count supports this clone. The rearrangement joins TRBV27 to TRBJ2-2; the D is unclear. The germline CDR1 and CDR2 sequences are MNHEY and SMNVEV (reference sequence). Between the trimmed V and J ends, which lost 3 bases and 3 bases, there was a span of 11 bases. CDR3 size: 15 residues. The CDR3 here is CASSFVGSYTGELFF. CDR3 nucleotides: TGTGCCAGCAGTTTTGTCGGGTCTTACACCGGGGAGCTGTTTTTT.

This rearrangement joins TRBV19 to TRBJ1-1; maybe TRBD1 (6 bases). Germline V gives CDR1 LNHDA, CDR2 SQIVND (reference sequence). Trimming left V 4 bases short and J 4 bases short, with 22 bases between. CDR3 length: 17 residues. The CDR3 loop reads CASSRQSRDKPFTEAFF. CDR3 bases: TGTGCCAGTAGTAGACAATCCCGGGACAAACCGTTCACTGAAGCTTTCTTT.

The V call is TRBV6-5, the J call TRBJ1-2; D unclear. The germline V gene has CDR1 MNHEY and CDR2 SVGAGI. V lost 5 bases, J lost 3 bases, and 16 bases lay in between. The CDR3 length is 15 residues. The CDR3 DNA is TGTGCCAGCAGTAGAGGTCGGCACCGCGACTATGGCTACACCTTC. It specifies CASSRGRHRDYGYTF.

The V and J genes are TRBV5-5 and TRBJ2-3, with 10 bases aligning to TRBD2. Germline CDR1 reads SGHKS; CDR2 reads YYEKEE (reference sequence). This CDR3 is 16 amino acids long. Trimming removed 2 bases from V and 6 bases from J; junction bases left unmatched: 9. The CDR3 bases are TGTGCCAGCAGCTTATCGGTAGTAGCGGGAGGTGATACGCAGTATTTT. It specifies CASSLSVVAGGDTQYF.